Presented here are 26 T cell receptor beta chains from one specimen sequenced in a study of CD8 T cells in Susac syndrome. Reverse transcription of 0.5 to 1 ug RNA was performed with random hexamers. TCRdb called the immunoSEQ multiplex PCR reads again in MiXCR, with one record for every CDR3 protein. The sample has under 200,000 distinct CDR3 sequences; 95% are singletons. Source material: CD4+ T cells from PBMCs. The receptor set was obtained from a human donor in good health.

The chain links TRBV7-2 to TRBJ1-2, with D perhaps matching TRBD1 (6 bases). V gave up 1 base and J gave up 7 bases, with 16 bases separating them. The germline gives CDR1 SGHTA, CDR2 FQGNSA. This CDR3 region has 15 residues. Written as DNA, the CDR3 is TGTGCCAGCAGCTTAGGGGGGGCTGTCAAACGTGGCTACACCTTC. Its translation: CASSLGGAVKRGYTF. The full variable domain, its missing parts supplied by reference TRBV7-2 and TRBJ1-2, is GAGVSQSPSNKVTEKGKDVELRCDPISGHTALYWYRQSLGQGLEFLIYFQGNSAPDKSGLPSDRFSAERTGGSVSTLTIQRTQQEDSAVYLCASSLGGAVKRGYTFGSGTRLTVV.

This sequence joins TRBV4-1 and TRBJ1-1; the D is unclear. The germline V and J ends were trimmed by 1 base and 3 bases, with 9 bases remaining between them. CDR3 size: 14 residues. Germline values: CDR1 MGHRA, CDR2 YSYEKL. CDR3 region: CASSQVAGHTEAFF. CDR3 DNA sequence: TGCGCCAGCAGCCAAGTTGCCGGGCACACTGAAGCTTTCTTT.

The chain carries TRBV7-6 and TRBJ2-1; 7 nucleotides match TRBD2. CDR3 length equals 17 residues. CDR1 SGHVS and CDR2 FNYEAQ come from the germline V gene. Trimming took 1 base from V and 5 from J; bases not matched to a gene: 11. The CDR3 here is CASSLGTRYAPNNEQFF. The CDR3 bases are TGTGCCAGCAGCTTAGGGACTAGATACGCTCCTAACAATGAGCAGTTCTTC.

The chain recombines TRBV13 with TRBJ1-2; tentative D call: TRBD1 (6 bases). The CDR3 has 15 amino acids. CDR1 is PRHDT and CDR2 is FYEKMQ in the germline V gene (reference sequence). V gave up 2 bases and J gave up 5 bases, with 15 bases separating them. The DNA of the CDR3 is TGTGCCAGCAGCTTACGTCGACAGGACTTATATGGCTACACCTTC. It yields the protein CASSLRRQDLYGYTF.

The chain couples TRBV6-5 to TRBJ1-2, with D perhaps matching TRBD1 (5 bases). Trimming took 6 bases from V and 5 from J, leaving 13 bases between them. The CDR3 runs to 13 residues. CDR1 MNHEY and CDR2 SVGAGI come from the germline V gene. The CDR3 protein is CASRKTQEYGYTF. The CDR3 coding sequence is TGTGCCAGCAGAAAGACACAGGAATATGGCTACACCTTC.

The chain carries TRBV3-1 and TRBJ2-7; 7 bases align to TRBD2. CDR1 LGHDT and CDR2 YNNKEL come from the germline V gene (reference sequence). V gave up 0 bases and J gave up 5 bases; unmatched junction bases: 4. The CDR3 contains 14 residues. CDR3: CASSQELASNEQYF. The DNA for the CDR3 is TGTGCCAGCAGCCAAGAACTAGCGTCAAACGAGCAGTACTTC.

The chain recombines TRBV10-3 with TRBJ2-1; 8 nucleotides line up with TRBD2. J gave up 5 bases and V 10 bases, and 10 bases lay outside the gene matches. Germline V lookup: CDR1 ENHRY, CDR2 SYGVKD. The CDR3 has 14 residues. CDR3 coding DNA: TGTGCCACGAGGGAGAGCGGGGGAAACAATGAGCAGTTCTTC. It codes for CATRESGGNNEQFF.

This rearrangement joins TRBV27 to TRBJ2-1; a possible D gene is TRBD1 (5 bases). V was cut by 9 bases and J by 9 bases, with 15 bases left in between. This CDR3 is 12 amino acids long. Germline V gene data show CDR1 as MNHEY and CDR2 as SMNVEV (reference sequence). CDR3 sequence reads: CARPWGPGEQFF. The CDR3 bases are TGTGCCAGGCCCTGGGGCCCCGGTGAGCAGTTCTTC.

This chain links TRBV29-1 with TRBJ2-1; D gene unclear. The ends were cut back, 4 bases at V and 8 bases at J, with 12 bases in the middle. The germline V gene has CDR1 SQVTM and CDR2 ANQGSEA. CDR3 length: 12 residues. CDR3 DNA sequence: TGCAGCGTTGCCCCTGTCACCGATGAGCAGTTCTTC. Translating gives CSVAPVTDEQFF.

The chain carries TRBV20-1 and TRBJ1-5, with D perhaps matching TRBD1 (5 bases). The germline V gene encodes CDR1 DFQATT and CDR2 SNEGSKA (reference sequence). Trimming shortened V by 0 bases and J by 2 bases, and 17 bases separated the two germline ends. The CDR3 is 17 residues long. The CDR3: CSARDASIGAGNQPQHF. The DNA of the CDR3 is TGCAGTGCTAGAGACGCCTCTATTGGGGCGGGCAATCAGCCCCAGCATTTT.

The chain joins TRBV4-1 to TRBJ2-1; D possibly matches TRBD1 or TRBD2 (5 bases each). The CDR3 is 17 residues long. Trimming cost V 0 bases and J 7 bases, with 19 bases left between them. CDR1 is MGHRA, CDR2 YSYEKL, per germline. CDR3 sequence reads: CASSQEKGSKSRNEQFF. CDR3 in DNA: TGCGCCAGCAGCCAAGAGAAGGGGAGTAAATCTAGAAATGAGCAGTTCTTC.

The rearrangement links TRBV5-1 to TRBJ2-5, with a possible D match to TRBD2 (5 bases). Trimming took off 2 bases at V and 4 bases at J, with 18 bases between the two ends. CDR3 length equals 16 residues. Looked up from germline, CDR1 is SGHRS and CDR2 is YFSETQ. CDR3 residues: CASSLQRGGAGETQYF. CDR3 DNA: TGCGCCAGCAGCTTACAACGCGGAGGCGCGGGAGAGACCCAGTACTTC.

The rearrangement joins TRBV29-1 to TRBJ1-3; possible D gene TRBD1, 6 bases. Per the germline V gene, CDR1 is SQVTM and CDR2 is ANQGSEA. This CDR3 is 13 amino acids long. The V end was cut by 7 bases, the J end by 1 base, with 11 bases between. The CDR3 reads CSATQGSGNTIYF. DNA for the CDR3: TGCAGCGCGACACAGGGATCTGGAAACACCATATATTTT.

J is TRBJ2-3 and V is TRBV3-1, with 10 positions matching TRBD2. J lost 6 bases, V lost 11 bases, and 11 bases had no gene match. From germline, CDR1 is LGHDT and CDR2 YNNKEL (reference sequence). The CDR3 contains 14 residues. The CDR3, as DNA: TGTGCCTCCAGGACTAGCGGCCGCAGGGATACGCAGTATTTT. As protein: CASRTSGRRDTQYF.

The chain links TRBV4-3 to TRBJ1-4; D uncertain. V was cut by 4 bases and J by 6 bases, with 9 bases left in between. Germline-derived CDR1 and CDR2 are LGHNA and YSLEER. This CDR3 region has 13 residues. The CDR3 sequence is CASSRETDEKLFF. Written as DNA, the CDR3 is TGCGCCAGCAGCCGGGAAACGGATGAAAAACTGTTTTTT.

The chain uses TRBV7-9 and TRBJ2-1, with D hard to call. Trimming cost V 2 bases and J 7 bases, with 12 bases left between them. CDR3 length: 14 amino acids. CDR1 is SEHNR and CDR2 is FQNEAQ in the germline V gene (reference sequence). The CDR3, as DNA: TGTGCCAGCAGCTTATCCCCCCGCTGGAATGAGCAGTTCTTC. It codes for CASSLSPRWNEQFF. Full variable domain (outside the CDR3, taken from reference TRBV7-9 and TRBJ2-1): DTGVSQNPRHKITKRGQNVTFRCDPISEHNRLYWYRQTLGQGPEFLTYFQNEAQLEKSRLLSDRFSAERPKGSFSTLEIQRTEQGDSAMYLCASSLSPRWNEQFFGPGTRLTVL.

The V and J genes are TRBV24-1 and TRBJ2-3; D call uncertain. Trimming stripped 6 bases from V and 5 bases from J, with 5 bases between. This CDR3 is 11 amino acids long. The germline V gene encodes CDR1 KGHDR and CDR2 SFDVKD. The CDR3 sequence: CATSYQDTQYF. The CDR3 DNA reads as TGTGCCACCAGTTACCAAGATACGCAGTATTTT.

The J gene is TRBJ2-2, the V gene TRBV20-1, with 7 bases aligning to TRBD1. V was pared by 6 bases and J by 5 bases, with 6 bases of the junction left unmatched. Germline V CDR1 and CDR2: DFQATT, SNEGSKA (reference sequence). This CDR3 spans 13 amino acids. The CDR3 coding sequence is TGCAGTGCCCGAAAGGGGGCGACCGGGGAGCTGTTTTTT. As protein: CSARKGATGELFF.

The chain combines TRBV9 with TRBJ1-1, with a weak D call TRBD1 (6 bases). V lost 4 bases and J lost 3, with 19 bases in between. CDR1 is SGDLS and CDR2 is YYNGEE in the germline V gene. This CDR3 region has 16 residues. This chain's CDR3 is CASSLGGGLGDTEAFF. The CDR3, as DNA: TGTGCCAGCAGCCTAGGAGGGGGGCTGGGGGACACTGAAGCTTTCTTT.

The CDR3 sequence is CSVATPTDTQYF. The CDR3 region has the DNA TGCAGCGTCGCCACCCCCACAGATACGCAGTATTTT. The chain links TRBV29-1 to TRBJ2-3, with D unclear. Germline V gene sequence: CDR1 SQVTM, CDR2 ANQGSEA. The CDR3 extends over 12 amino acids. V gave up 6 bases and J gave up 2 bases, with 9 bases separating them.

This chain uses TRBV3-1 with TRBJ2-3, with D perhaps assigned TRBD1 or TRBD2 (5 bases each). The germline V and J ends were trimmed by 0 bases and 2 bases, with 6 bases remaining between them. The CDR3 runs 14 residues. In germline, CDR1 is LGHDT, CDR2 YNNKEL (reference sequence). CDR3: CASSQEGVTDTQYF. The CDR3 nucleotides read TGTGCCAGCAGCCAAGAGGGGGTCACAGATACGCAGTATTTT.

The chain combines TRBV3-1 with TRBJ2-1; 9 bases are a match to TRBD2. This CDR3 spans 16 amino acids. Unmatched junction bases numbered 6, after V lost 1 base and J lost 5 bases. Germline values: CDR1 LGHDT, CDR2 YNNKEL (reference sequence). The CDR3 nucleotides are TGTGCCAGCAGCCAAGGGCTAGCGGGAATAAACAATGAGCAGTTCTTC. Translated: CASSQGLAGINNEQFF.

The chain employs TRBV30 and TRBJ2-3; D perhaps matches TRBD2 (6 bases). V lost 5 bases and J lost 0, with 12 bases in between. The V gene's germline CDR1 is GTSNPN and CDR2 SVGIG (reference sequence). The CDR3 runs to 14 residues. The CDR3 sequence is CAWRRDSSTDTQYF. The DNA for the CDR3 is TGTGCCTGGCGCCGGGACTCAAGCACAGATACGCAGTATTTT.

A word on this clonotype: Germline is not matched at one junction end, which may reflect a read error. The genes are TRBV29-1 and TRBJ2-5, with 9 positions matching TRBD1. The CDR3 covers 13 residues. Germline V gene sequence: CDR1 SQVTM, CDR2 ANQGSEA. CDR3 sequence (DNA): TGCAGCGTGGGAGGACAGGGGCAAGAGGCCCAGTACTTC. This gives the protein CSVGGQGQEAQYF.

The rearrangement links TRBV29-1 to TRBJ1-1; TRBD1 aligns across 9 bases. J was trimmed by 1 base and V by 8 bases; bases with no gene match: 2. The CDR3 totals 12 residues. Germline CDR1 and CDR2: SQVTM and ANQGSEA. CDR3 sequence: CSSGQGNTEAFF. The DNA for the CDR3 is TGCAGCTCGGGACAGGGGAACACTGAAGCTTTCTTT. Filled out from reference TRBV29-1 and TRBJ1-1, the complete variable domain reads SAVISQKPSRDICQRGTSLTIQCQVDSQVTMMFWYRQQPGQSLTLIATANQGSEATYESGFVIDKFPISRPNLTFSTLTVSNMSPEDSSIYLCSSGQGNTEAFFGQGTRLTVV.

J is TRBJ2-7 and V is TRBV27; 7 bases map to TRBD2. V trimming: 4 bases; J trimming: 6 bases; junction bases outside the gene matches: 12. The CDR3 has 15 residues. Germline CDR1 reads MNHEY; CDR2 reads SMNVEV (reference sequence). CDR3 protein: CASSSPRGRGGEQYF. In DNA, the CDR3 is TGTGCCAGCAGTTCCCCCCGCGGGAGAGGTGGCGAGCAGTACTTC.